This T cell receptor beta chain was recorded in a study of cytomegalovirus exposure and HLA in healthy donors. The germline V gene encodes CDR1 LNHNV and CDR2 YYDKDF (reference sequence). Trimming cost V 1 base and J 6 bases; bases outside gene matches: 2. CDR3 size: 14 residues. Concerning this clone itself: The antigen is unknown.

Points from the study as a whole: For most TCR beta V segments, an earlier analysis put the productive rate at about 87% or about 30% of the time.

With 60 Vbeta and 13 Jbeta primers, the PCR was carried out. Data came from immunoSEQ multiplex PCR; TCRdb stores just in-frame clones and leaves some out. The table lists about 86,000 clones, around 71% of them singletons, with almost 8.5% in the top ten. This rearrangement joins TRBV15 to TRBJ1-4; 7 positions match TRBD1. The sequence was obtained from a man in his fifties or sixties in good health and CMV-seronegative. Specimen: PBMCs. The CDR3 coding sequence is TGTGCCACCAGCAGAGTGGGGACAGATGAAAAACTGTTTTTT. Translation: CATSRVGTDEKLFF. Looking up the rest from reference TRBV15 and TRBJ1-4 gives the full variable domain: DAMVIQNPRYQVTQFGKPVTLSCSQTLNHNVMYWYQQKSSQAPKLLFHYYDKDFNNEADTPDNFQSRRPNTSFCFLDIRSPGLGDTAMYLCATSRVGTDEKLFFGSGTQLSVL.